Listed below are T cell receptor beta chains from one sample, sequenced in a study of cytomegalovirus exposure and HLA in healthy donors. Generated by immunoSEQ multiplex PCR, the TCRdb table keeps only in-frame clones and is missing some. The table includes about 190,000 clones, approximately 80% detected once. Sequenced material: PBMCs. Source of these receptors: a boy between 2 and 10 years old in good health and CMV-seronegative. CDR3s include the opening cysteine and the closing phenylalanine or tryptophan. Each record gives: J gene, D gene, V gene, clone size, CDR3 protein, CDR3 DNA. A D gene is named only where the DNA matches it firmly. Clone sizes are given selectively: once, few, many, or a class where the clone is expanded.

J gene: TRBJ1-4; D gene: .; V gene: TRBV30; clone size: .; CDR3 protein: CAWSTKDSSSEKLFF; CDR3 DNA: TGTGCCTGGAGTACGAAGGACAGCAGCAGTGAAAAACTGTTTTTT
J gene: TRBJ2-2; D gene: TRBD2; V gene: TRBV5-1; clone size: .; CDR3 protein: CASSYVAGGPVGELFF; CDR3 DNA: TGCGCCAGCAGCTACGTAGCGGGGGGGCCGGTCGGGGAGCTGTTTTTT
J gene: TRBJ1-5; D gene: TRBD1; V gene: TRBV2; clone size: .; CDR3 protein: CASRRDSGDQPQHF; CDR3 DNA: TGTGCCAGCAGGCGGGACAGTGGGGATCAGCCCCAGCATTTT
J gene: TRBJ1-1; D gene: TRBD1; V gene: TRBV29-1; clone size: few; CDR3 protein: CSVLDLTYRGRRTEAFF; CDR3 DNA: TGCAGCGTTTTAGACCTTACTTACAGGGGGCGACGGACTGAAGCTTTCTTT
J gene: TRBJ2-3; D gene: TRBD2; V gene: TRBV7-8; clone size: .; CDR3 protein: CASSLGLAGEHTQYF; CDR3 DNA: TGTGCCAGCAGCTTAGGACTAGCGGGAGAACATACGCAGTATTTT
J gene: TRBJ1-5; D gene: TRBD1; V gene: TRBV19; clone size: .; CDR3 protein: CASSYGTGSGANQPQHF; CDR3 DNA: TGTGCCAGTAGTTATGGGACAGGGTCTGGGGCCAATCAGCCCCAGCATTTT
J gene: TRBJ1-6; D gene: .; V gene: TRBV2; clone size: .; CDR3 protein: CASTESNSPLHF; CDR3 DNA: TGTGCCAGCACTGAGAGTAATTCACCCCTCCACTTT
J gene: TRBJ2-6; D gene: .; V gene: TRBV5-1; clone size: once; CDR3 protein: CASSWTASSGANVLTF; CDR3 DNA: TGCGCCAGCAGCTGGACAGCGAGCTCTGGGGCCAACGTCCTGACTTTC
J gene: TRBJ1-1; D gene: .; V gene: TRBV5-4; clone size: .; CDR3 protein: CASSSYPPGLNTEAFF; CDR3 DNA: TGTGCCAGCAGCTCCTACCCTCCAGGGCTGAACACTGAAGCTTTCTTT
J gene: TRBJ2-2; D gene: TRBD2; V gene: TRBV7-7; clone size: few; CDR3 protein: CASSITSGDGELFF; CDR3 DNA: TGTGCCAGCAGCATCACTAGCGGTGACGGGGAGCTGTTTTTT
J gene: TRBJ1-4; D gene: .; V gene: TRBV6-1; clone size: few; CDR3 protein: CASSEGSNEKLFF; CDR3 DNA: TGTGCCAGCAGTGAAGGCAGTAATGAAAAACTGTTTTTT
J gene: TRBJ2-7; D gene: TRBD1; V gene: TRBV18; clone size: .; CDR3 protein: CASSPIGPGQLTYEQYF; CDR3 DNA: TGTGCCAGCTCACCGATTGGCCCGGGACAGCTGACCTACGAGCAGTACTTC
J gene: TRBJ2-3; D gene: TRBD2; V gene: TRBV4-2; clone size: .; CDR3 protein: CASSQDEVLAGIDTQYF; CDR3 DNA: TGTGCCAGCAGCCAAGATGAGGTCCTAGCGGGAATAGATACGCAGTATTTT
J gene: TRBJ1-4; D gene: .; V gene: TRBV9; clone size: .; CDR3 protein: CASSASGDNEKLFF; CDR3 DNA: TGTGCCAGCAGTGCGTCAGGGGATAATGAAAAACTGTTTTTT
J gene: TRBJ1-1; D gene: TRBD1; V gene: TRBV4-3; clone size: .; CDR3 protein: CASSQDLGTGIWGETEAFF; CDR3 DNA: TGCGCCAGCAGCCAAGATCTAGGGACAGGGATTTGGGGTGAGACTGAAGCTTTCTTT
J gene: TRBJ2-2; D gene: TRBD1; V gene: TRBV7-9; clone size: few; CDR3 protein: CSSSFPGQGKTGELFF; CDR3 DNA: TGTTCCAGCAGCTTCCCGGGACAGGGGAAGACCGGGGAGCTGTTTTTT
J gene: TRBJ1-2; D gene: .; V gene: TRBV30; clone size: .; CDR3 protein: CAWSVGTGYGYTF; CDR3 DNA: TGTGCCTGGAGTGTAGGTACGGGGTATGGCTACACCTTC
J gene: TRBJ2-1; D gene: TRBD1; V gene: TRBV28; clone size: .; CDR3 protein: CASSAPGQGTNEQFF; CDR3 DNA: TGTGCCAGCAGCGCGCCGGGACAGGGGACCAATGAGCAGTTCTTC
J gene: TRBJ2-3; D gene: TRBD2; V gene: TRBV15; clone size: .; CDR3 protein: CATSRGKGLAADTQYF; CDR3 DNA: TGTGCCACCAGCAGAGGGAAAGGACTAGCGGCAGATACGCAGTATTTT
J gene: TRBJ1-2; D gene: TRBD1; V gene: TRBV7-9; clone size: .; CDR3 protein: CASSLTGVRGYTF; CDR3 DNA: TGTGCCAGCAGTTTAACAGGGGTTCGTGGCTACACCTTC
J gene: TRBJ2-5; D gene: .; V gene: TRBV7-9; clone size: .; CDR3 protein: CASSSKPYGRNQETQYF; CDR3 DNA: TGTGCCAGCAGCTCTAAACCCTACGGGAGAAACCAAGAGACCCAGTACTTC
J gene: TRBJ2-5; D gene: .; V gene: TRBV9; clone size: once; CDR3 protein: CASSARLREETQYF; CDR3 DNA: TGTGCCAGCAGCGCCCGCCTGAGGGAAGAGACCCAGTACTTC
J gene: TRBJ1-1; D gene: TRBD1; V gene: TRBV19; clone size: .; CDR3 protein: CASSHSPGQGVTEAFF; CDR3 DNA: TGTGCCAGTAGTCATTCCCCGGGACAGGGTGTGACTGAAGCTTTCTTT
J gene: TRBJ2-1; D gene: .; V gene: TRBV2; clone size: once; CDR3 protein: CASRGGAVANEQFF; CDR3 DNA: TGTGCCAGCAGGGGGGGAGCGGTTGCCAATGAGCAGTTCTTC
J gene: TRBJ2-7; D gene: TRBD2; V gene: TRBV7-6; clone size: .; CDR3 protein: CASGGDSYEQYF; CDR3 DNA: TGTGCCAGCGGGGGGGACTCCTACGAGCAGTACTTC
J gene: TRBJ1-1; D gene: TRBD1; V gene: TRBV19; clone size: .; CDR3 protein: CASRGDRGNTEAFF; CDR3 DNA: TGTGCCAGTAGAGGGGACAGGGGAAACACTGAAGCTTTCTTT
J gene: TRBJ2-7; D gene: TRBD1; V gene: TRBV6-6; clone size: .; CDR3 protein: CASTEGTGYYEQYF; CDR3 DNA: TGTGCCAGCACAGAGGGGACAGGCTACTACGAGCAGTACTTC
J gene: TRBJ2-7; D gene: TRBD2; V gene: TRBV2; clone size: .; CDR3 protein: CASRMGGLTYEQYF; CDR3 DNA: TGTGCCAGCCGGATGGGGGGGTTAACCTACGAGCAGTACTTC
J gene: TRBJ1-4; D gene: TRBD1; V gene: TRBV2; clone size: .; CDR3 protein: CASSIQGAVEKLFF; CDR3 DNA: TGTGCCAGCAGTATACAGGGGGCCGTCGAAAAACTGTTTTTT
J gene: TRBJ2-3; D gene: TRBD2; V gene: TRBV14; clone size: .; CDR3 protein: CASSQVPVLAADTQYF; CDR3 DNA: TGTGCCAGCAGCCAAGTGCCCGTACTAGCGGCAGATACGCAGTATTTT
J gene: TRBJ2-7; D gene: TRBD2; V gene: TRBV6-5; clone size: .; CDR3 protein: CASSYGAGVYEQYF; CDR3 DNA: TGTGCCAGCAGTTACGGAGCGGGAGTCTACGAGCAGTACTTC
J gene: TRBJ1-3; D gene: .; V gene: TRBV18; clone size: .; CDR3 protein: CASSPRSDRNTIYF; CDR3 DNA: TGTGCCAGCTCACCACGCAGCGATAGAAACACCATATATTTT
J gene: TRBJ2-1; D gene: TRBD2; V gene: TRBV30; clone size: .; CDR3 protein: CASILAGGPGEQFF; CDR3 DNA: TGTGCCTCCATCCTAGCGGGAGGGCCGGGAGAGCAGTTCTTC
J gene: TRBJ2-1; D gene: TRBD2; V gene: TRBV28; clone size: .; CDR3 protein: CASSQAGVVYNEQFF; CDR3 DNA: TGTGCCAGCAGTCAAGCGGGAGTAGTCTACAATGAGCAGTTCTTC
J gene: TRBJ2-7; D gene: TRBD2; V gene: TRBV7-9; clone size: .; CDR3 protein: CASSENSGAYEQYF; CDR3 DNA: TGTGCCAGCAGCGAAAATAGCGGGGCCTACGAGCAGTACTTC
J gene: TRBJ2-2; D gene: TRBD2; V gene: TRBV9; clone size: .; CDR3 protein: CASSARLAGGIGELFF; CDR3 DNA: TGTGCCAGCAGCGCTAGACTAGCGGGAGGTATCGGGGAGCTGTTTTTT
J gene: TRBJ1-2; D gene: .; V gene: TRBV9; clone size: .; CDR3 protein: CASSGYSKGSHGYTF; CDR3 DNA: TGTGCCAGCAGCGGGTACAGCAAGGGGTCCCATGGCTACACCTTC
J gene: TRBJ2-7; D gene: .; V gene: TRBV21-1; clone size: .; CDR3 protein: CASSKKTSGISYEQYF; CDR3 DNA: TGTGCCAGCAGCAAGAAGACTAGCGGGATCTCCTACGAGCAGTACTTC
J gene: TRBJ2-7; D gene: TRBD1; V gene: TRBV5-6; clone size: .; CDR3 protein: CASSNAHRGENEQYF; CDR3 DNA: TGTGCCAGCAGCAATGCCCACAGGGGTGAAAACGAGCAGTACTTC
J gene: TRBJ1-6; D gene: .; V gene: TRBV30; clone size: .; CDR3 protein: CAWSRQSSYNSPLHF; CDR3 DNA: TGTGCCTGGAGTCGACAGAGCTCCTATAATTCACCCCTCCACTTT
J gene: TRBJ2-1; D gene: .; V gene: TRBV15; clone size: .; CDR3 protein: CATSSLTGNPYNEQFF; CDR3 DNA: TGTGCCACCAGCAGTCTAACAGGGAACCCTTACAATGAGCAGTTCTTC
J gene: TRBJ2-7; D gene: TRBD2; V gene: TRBV30; clone size: .; CDR3 protein: CAWSVASGIMMEQYF; CDR3 DNA: TGTGCCTGGAGTGTCGCTAGCGGCATCATGATGGAGCAGTACTTC
J gene: TRBJ2-5; D gene: .; V gene: TRBV27; clone size: .; CDR3 protein: CASRYTGRERETQYF; CDR3 DNA: TGTGCCAGCAGATACACAGGTCGGGAGAGAGAGACCCAGTACTTC
J gene: TRBJ2-1; D gene: .; V gene: TRBV6-5; clone size: .; CDR3 protein: CASSYRTSASYNEQFF; CDR3 DNA: TGTGCCAGCAGTTACAGAACTAGTGCCTCCTACAATGAGCAGTTCTTC
J gene: TRBJ1-4; D gene: .; V gene: TRBV11-2; clone size: once; CDR3 protein: CASSLDRNEKLFF; CDR3 DNA: TGTGCCAGCAGCTTAGACCGTAATGAAAAACTGTTTTTT
J gene: TRBJ2-5; D gene: .; V gene: TRBV6-1; clone size: .; CDR3 protein: CASSEAGGETQYF; CDR3 DNA: TGTGCCAGCAGTGAAGCCGGAGGGGAGACCCAGTACTTC
J gene: TRBJ2-4; D gene: .; V gene: TRBV5-1; clone size: few; CDR3 protein: CASSLKMGDIQYF; CDR3 DNA: TGCGCCAGCAGCTTAAAGATGGGAGACATTCAGTACTTC
J gene: TRBJ1-2; D gene: .; V gene: TRBV6-6; clone size: few; CDR3 protein: CASTPAQSYGYTF; CDR3 DNA: TGTGCCAGCACCCCCGCACAGAGCTATGGCTACACCTTC
J gene: TRBJ2-3; D gene: TRBD1; V gene: TRBV10-1; clone size: .; CDR3 protein: CASSFGQGKQYF; CDR3 DNA: TGCGCCAGCAGCTTCGGACAGGGGAAACAGTATTTT
J gene: TRBJ1-1; D gene: TRBD1; V gene: TRBV9; clone size: .; CDR3 protein: CASSAFGQGEAFF; CDR3 DNA: TGTGCCAGCAGCGCCTTTGGACAGGGGGAAGCTTTCTTT
J gene: TRBJ2-3; D gene: TRBD2; V gene: TRBV9; clone size: .; CDR3 protein: CASSGEGAGGTDTQYF; CDR3 DNA: TGTGCCAGCAGCGGAGAAGGGGCGGGGGGCACAGATACGCAGTATTTT
J gene: TRBJ2-2; D gene: .; V gene: TRBV2; clone size: .; CDR3 protein: CASSVNTGELFF; CDR3 DNA: TGTGCCAGCAGTGTCAATACCGGGGAGCTGTTTTTT
J gene: TRBJ1-4; D gene: .; V gene: TRBV6-1; clone size: .; CDR3 protein: CASGPGLNEKLFF; CDR3 DNA: TGTGCCAGCGGTCCAGGCCTTAATGAAAAACTGTTTTTT
J gene: TRBJ2-2; D gene: TRBD2; V gene: TRBV5-6; clone size: .; CDR3 protein: CASSLELAGETGELFF; CDR3 DNA: TGTGCCAGCAGCTTGGAACTAGCGGGGGAAACCGGGGAGCTGTTTTTT
J gene: TRBJ2-7; D gene: TRBD1; V gene: TRBV6-6; clone size: .; CDR3 protein: CASSTTTGAEQYF; CDR3 DNA: TGTGCCAGCAGTACGACGACAGGGGCCGAGCAGTACTTC
J gene: TRBJ2-5; D gene: .; V gene: TRBV2; clone size: .; CDR3 protein: CASSEAEGYQETQYF; CDR3 DNA: TGTGCCAGCAGTGAAGCTGAGGGCTACCAAGAGACCCAGTACTTC
J gene: TRBJ2-3; D gene: TRBD2; V gene: TRBV13; clone size: .; CDR3 protein: CASSLSGRSPMADTQYF; CDR3 DNA: TGTGCCAGCAGCTTAAGCGGGAGGTCGCCGATGGCAGATACGCAGTATTTT
J gene: TRBJ2-6; D gene: .; V gene: TRBV4-1; clone size: .; CDR3 protein: CASSQDPYLGVSGANVLTF; CDR3 DNA: TGCGCCAGCAGCCAAGATCCGTACCTAGGGGTTAGTGGGGCCAACGTCCTGACTTTC